Presented here are 14 T cell receptor beta chains from one specimen sequenced in a study of blood T cell repertoires in COVID-19. The data were produced by immunoSEQ multiplex PCR, yet TCRdb's version contains in-frame clones alone and is incomplete. The table includes some 180,000 clones, around 85% detected once. Source material: PBMCs or T cells enriched from blood (not recorded which). These receptors all stem from a man in his forties who had recovered from COVID-19.

The V and J genes are TRBV7-8 and TRBJ2-2; 9 nucleotides agree with TRBD2. The germline V gene encodes CDR1 SGHVS and CDR2 FQNEAQ. The V gene end was trimmed by 1 base and the J gene end by 3 bases; junction bases not matched to a gene: 12. The CDR3 spans 19 residues. CDR3 in amino acids: CASSLEIGIAGDDTGELFF. CDR3 sequence (DNA): TGTGCCAGCAGCTTAGAAATAGGGATAGCGGGAGATGACACCGGGGAGCTGTTTTTT. Based on the CDR3 plus reference TRBV7-8 and TRBJ2-2, the full variable domain is GAGVSQSPRYKVAKRGQDVALRCDPISGHVSLFWYQQALGQGPEFLTYFQNEAQLDKSGLPSDRFFAERPEGSVSTLKIQRTQQEDSAVYLCASSLEIGIAGDDTGELFFGEGSRLTVL.

V is TRBV24-1 and J is TRBJ2-3; possible D gene TRBD1, 5 bases. From germline, CDR1 is KGHDR and CDR2 SFDVKD. Trimming shortened V by 6 bases and J by 2 bases, and 8 bases separated the two germline ends. CDR3 length equals 13 residues. The CDR3 loop reads CATSWGNTDTQYF. Written as DNA, the CDR3 is TGTGCCACCAGTTGGGGCAACACAGATACGCAGTATTTT.

The CDR3 here is CASAPLSGVQETQYF. CDR3 nucleotides: TGCGCCAGCGCCCCCCTCTCGGGAGTCCAAGAGACCCAGTACTTC. The gene calls are TRBV5-1 and TRBJ2-5, with D tentatively TRBD2 (6 bases). The V gene's germline CDR1 is SGHRS and CDR2 YFSETQ. Trimming removed 7 bases at V and 1 base at J, with 17 bases between. The length of the CDR3 is 15 residues.

The chain recombines TRBV24-1 with TRBJ1-2; possible D gene TRBD1, 5 bases. Trimming cost V 9 bases and J 8 bases, with 18 bases left between them. CDR1 is KGHDR, CDR2 SFDVKD, per germline. The CDR3 loop spans 13 amino acids. CDR3 bases: TGTGCCACCGGGACGAGCGGGGCGAGAGGCTACACCTTC. It translates to CATGTSGARGYTF.

This chain connects TRBV5-6 to TRBJ1-2, with a possible D match to TRBD1 (6 bases). Per germline, CDR1 SGHDT and CDR2 YYEEEE. Trimming took off 3 bases at V and 3 bases at J, with 15 bases between the two ends. The CDR3 covers 15 residues. CDR3 DNA: TGTGCCAGCAGCTACTACAGGGAATTGCACTATGGCTACACCTTC. Its translation: CASSYYRELHYGYTF. Full variable domain (missing parts from reference TRBV5-6 and TRBJ1-2): DAGVTQSPTHLIKTRGQQVTLRCSPKSGHDTVSWYQQALGQGPQFIFQYYEEEERQRGNFPDRFSGHQFPNYSSELNVNALLLGDSALYLCASSYYRELHYGYTFGSGTRLTVV.

The chain joins TRBV10-2 to TRBJ2-2; tentatively, D is TRBD2 (7 bases). The CDR3 has 16 amino acids. Germline CDR1 WSHSY, CDR2 SAAADI. The V end lost 2 bases, the J end lost 6 bases, and 16 bases lay between the germline ends. The CDR3 protein is CASSESRGGLAGELFF. CDR3 coding DNA: TGCGCCAGCAGTGAGAGTAGGGGGGGCTTAGCCGGGGAGCTGTTTTTT.

The gene calls are TRBV11-3 and TRBJ2-7; 9 bases fit TRBD1. Germline values: CDR1 SGHNT, CDR2 YENEEA. There are 16 residues in the CDR3. The junction had 14 bases not matched to a gene; V was cut back by 6 bases and J by 5 bases. CDR3: CASRPRPGTGWDEQYF. In DNA form, the CDR3 reads TGTGCCAGCAGGCCACGGCCCGGGACAGGGTGGGACGAGCAGTACTTC.

This clone was picked up one time. The chain combines TRBV28 with TRBJ1-2; tentatively, D is TRBD1 (6 bases). Germline V gene lookup returns CDR1 MDHEN and CDR2 SYDVKM. The V gene lost 6 bases and the J gene lost 2 bases, with 16 bases spanning the gap. The CDR3 length is 15 residues. CDR3 sequence (DNA): TGTGCCAGCAGAGTCTCAGGGGCGCAGAACTATGGCTACACCTTC. Translated, it gives CASRVSGAQNYGYTF.

This clone was seen once. J is TRBJ1-5 and V is TRBV19, with a possible D match to TRBD1 (5 bases). Germline CDR1 and CDR2: LNHDA and SQIVND (reference sequence). The CDR3 is 15 amino acids. Trimming removed 3 bases at V and 0 bases at J, with 9 bases between. The CDR3 here is CASSMGLTSNQPQHF. CDR3 DNA sequence: TGTGCCAGTAGTATGGGACTGACTAGCAATCAGCCCCAGCATTTT.

The chain links TRBV19 to TRBJ1-6, with 9 positions matching TRBD1. Germline V gives CDR1 LNHDA, CDR2 SQIVND (reference sequence). The trim removed 5 bases at V and 3 bases at J, leaving 5 bases unmatched. The CDR3 is made up of 16 amino acids. This CDR3 is CASSGEDRGYNSPLHF. CDR3 DNA sequence: TGTGCCAGTAGTGGGGAGGACAGGGGCTATAATTCACCCCTCCACTTT.

V usage is TRBV30 and J usage is TRBJ2-2; 7 bases map to TRBD1. With 0 bases clipped from V and 9 bases from J, the junction kept 1 base outside the gene matches. Germline CDR1 GTSNPN, CDR2 SVGIG (reference sequence). The length of the CDR3 is 12 residues. CDR3: CAWSVGGRELFF. The CDR3 DNA reads as TGTGCCTGGAGTGTAGGGGGCCGGGAGCTGTTTTTT. The full variable domain, in which reference TRBV30 and TRBJ2-2 provide the parts outside the CDR3, is SQTIHQWPATLVQPVGSPLSLECTVEGTSNPNLYWYRQAAGRGLQLLFYSVGIGQISSEVPQNLSASRPQDRQFILSSKKLLLSDSGFYLCAWSVGGRELFFGEGSRLTVL.

The chain uses TRBV7-9 and TRBJ1-4, with unresolved D. Looked up from germline, CDR1 is SEHNR and CDR2 is FQNEAQ (reference sequence). The CDR3 is made up of 13 amino acids. V was pared by 5 bases and J by 4 bases, with 8 bases between. CDR3 nucleotide sequence: TGTGCCAGCAGCCTACAGAATAATGAAAAACTGTTTTTT. Encoded protein: CASSLQNNEKLFF.

The J gene is TRBJ2-4, the V gene TRBV6-5; unclear D gene. CDR1 is MNHEY, CDR2 SVGAGI, per germline. The CDR3 extends over 13 amino acids. V lost 7 bases, J lost 1 base, and 8 bases lay in between. The CDR3 spells CASTPGAKNIQYF. For the CDR3, the DNA is TGTGCCAGCACCCCCGGGGCCAAAAACATTCAGTACTTC.

The CDR3 protein is CASSQDWRRNEKLFF. As DNA, the CDR3 is TGTGCCAGCAGCCAAGACTGGCGCAGGAATGAAAAACTGTTTTTT. This rearrangement joins TRBV3-1 (or the pseudogene TRBV3-2) to TRBJ1-4, with D hard to call. The CDR3 runs to 15 residues. With 0 bases removed from V and 5 bases from J, the gap between germline ends came to 10 bases. The germline gives CDR1 LGHDT, CDR2 YNNKEL (reference sequence).